This T cell receptor beta chain comes out of a study of PD-1 blockade in classical Hodgkin lymphoma. Per germline, CDR1 MNHNS and CDR2 SASEGT. V lost 5 bases, J lost 5 bases, and 14 bases lay in between. This CDR3 comprises 14 residues. For this clone: Its antigen is undetermined.

Produced via immunoSEQ multiplex PCR; TCRdb's table is partial and in-frame only. The data show about 20,000 clones, with around 69% seen just once and roughly 24% held by the top ten. Each and every patient relapsed after autologous stem cell transplantation, and patients got differing brentuximab vedotin exposure. General study findings and limits: Repertoires differed for reasons still undefined, possibly disease activity or prior therapy.

This sequence was found in a human donor with classical Hodgkin lymphoma. The rearrangement links TRBV6-1 to TRBJ2-3; D is uncertain. The material was peripheral blood mononuclear cells (PBMCs), obtained before the second cycle of nivolumab. This chain's CDR3 is CASSRAGVGDTQYF. In DNA form, the CDR3 reads TGTGCCAGCAGTCGAGCTGGCGTCGGAGATACGCAGTATTTT.